The clone carrying this T cell receptor (beta chain) was seen once. Its target is unknown. Some clones are missing from TCRdb's copy, which holds only in-frame ones; the method was immunoSEQ multiplex PCR. Found here are about 120,000 clones, roughly 86% of them singletons; the top ten hold more than 9%. CDR1 LNHDA and CDR2 SQIVND come from the germline V gene (reference sequence). The CDR3 is 12 residues long. The sample comes from a study of T cell responses to AZD1222 COVID-19 vaccine. Turning to the study itself: Second-dose intervals of approximately 4 or approximately 12 weeks were pooled.

Study-wide results and caveats: Only a handful of individuals given AZD1222 were seropositive at baseline. Donor demographics were predominantly white British with a female majority; clonal diversity may be underestimated. In the spike-specific TCR repertoire, nearly half reportedly target unmutated variant regions.

The sample consisted of peripheral blood, taken on day 0 of AZD1222 vaccination. This TCR was sampled from an adult in good health. The chain recombines TRBV19 with TRBJ2-7, with 10 bases that match TRBD1. CDR3 region: CATTGGPYEQYF. The CDR3 bases are TGTGCGACGACAGGGGGCCCCTACGAGCAGTACTTC.